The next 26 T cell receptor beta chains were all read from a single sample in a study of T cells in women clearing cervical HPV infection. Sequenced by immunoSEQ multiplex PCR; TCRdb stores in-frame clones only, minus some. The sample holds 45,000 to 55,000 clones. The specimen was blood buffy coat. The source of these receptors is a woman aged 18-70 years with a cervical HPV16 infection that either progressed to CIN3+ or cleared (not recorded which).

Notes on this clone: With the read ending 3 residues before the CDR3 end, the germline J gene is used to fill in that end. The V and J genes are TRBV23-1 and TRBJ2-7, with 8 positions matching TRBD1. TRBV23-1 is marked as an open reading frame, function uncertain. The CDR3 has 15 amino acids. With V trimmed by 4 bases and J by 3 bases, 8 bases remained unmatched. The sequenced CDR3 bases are TGCGCCAGCAGTCGGCCGGACAGGGACTTCTACGAG. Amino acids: CASSRPDRDFYE. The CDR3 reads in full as CASSRPDRDFYEQYF.

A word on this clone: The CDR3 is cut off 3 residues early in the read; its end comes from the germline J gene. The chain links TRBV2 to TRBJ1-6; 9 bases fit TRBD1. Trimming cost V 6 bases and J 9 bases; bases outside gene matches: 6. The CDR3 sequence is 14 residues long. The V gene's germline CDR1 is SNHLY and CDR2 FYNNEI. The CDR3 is CASSGGQGRSPLHF. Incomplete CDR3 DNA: TGTGCCAGCAGCGGGGGACAGGGACGTTCACCC.

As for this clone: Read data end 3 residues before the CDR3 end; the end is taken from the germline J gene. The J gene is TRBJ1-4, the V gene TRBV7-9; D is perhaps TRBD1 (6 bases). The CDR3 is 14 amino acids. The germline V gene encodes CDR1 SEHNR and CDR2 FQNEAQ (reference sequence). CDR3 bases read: TGTGCCAGCAGCTTAGGGACAGAGGGTTCACCA. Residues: CASSLGTEGSP. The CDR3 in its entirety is CASSLGTEGSPLFF.

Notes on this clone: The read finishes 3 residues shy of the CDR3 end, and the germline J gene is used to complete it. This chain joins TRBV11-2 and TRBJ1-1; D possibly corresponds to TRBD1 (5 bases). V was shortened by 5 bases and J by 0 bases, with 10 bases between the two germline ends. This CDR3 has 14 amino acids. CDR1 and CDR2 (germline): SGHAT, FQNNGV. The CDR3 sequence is CASSPDRLNTEAFF. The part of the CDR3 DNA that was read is TGTGCCAGCAGCCCTGACAGACTGAACACTGAA.

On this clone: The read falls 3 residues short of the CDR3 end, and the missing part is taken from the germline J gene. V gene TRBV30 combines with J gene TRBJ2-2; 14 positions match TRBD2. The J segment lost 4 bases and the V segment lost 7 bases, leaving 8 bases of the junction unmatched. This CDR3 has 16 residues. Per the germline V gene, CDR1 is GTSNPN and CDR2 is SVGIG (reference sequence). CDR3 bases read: TGTGCCTATATCGGGACTAGCGGGGGATTCACCGGGGAG. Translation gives CAYIGTSGGFTGE. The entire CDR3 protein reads CAYIGTSGGFTGELFF.

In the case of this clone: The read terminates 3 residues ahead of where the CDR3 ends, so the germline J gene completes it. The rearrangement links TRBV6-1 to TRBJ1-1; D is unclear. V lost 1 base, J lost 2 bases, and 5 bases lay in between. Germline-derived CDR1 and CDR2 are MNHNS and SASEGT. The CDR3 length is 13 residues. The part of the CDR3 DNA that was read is TGTGCCAGCAGTGAAGTACTTAACACTGAA. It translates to CASSEVLNTE. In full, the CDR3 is CASSEVLNTEAFF.

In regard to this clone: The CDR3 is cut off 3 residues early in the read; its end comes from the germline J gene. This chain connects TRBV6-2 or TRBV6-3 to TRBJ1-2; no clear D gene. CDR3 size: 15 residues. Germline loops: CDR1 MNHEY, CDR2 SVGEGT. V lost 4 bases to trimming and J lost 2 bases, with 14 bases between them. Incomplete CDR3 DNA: TGTGCCAGCAGTTTAGATAGGGTTGGAAACTATGGC. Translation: CASSLDRVGNYG. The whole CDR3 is CASSLDRVGNYGYTF.

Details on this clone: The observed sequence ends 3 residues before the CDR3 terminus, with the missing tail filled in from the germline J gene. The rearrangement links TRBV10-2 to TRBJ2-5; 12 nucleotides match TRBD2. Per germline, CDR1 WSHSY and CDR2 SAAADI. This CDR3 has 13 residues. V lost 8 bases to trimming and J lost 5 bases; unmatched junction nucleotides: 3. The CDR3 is CASQGLAGETQYF. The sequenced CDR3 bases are TGCGCCAGCCAAGGACTAGCGGGGGAGACC.

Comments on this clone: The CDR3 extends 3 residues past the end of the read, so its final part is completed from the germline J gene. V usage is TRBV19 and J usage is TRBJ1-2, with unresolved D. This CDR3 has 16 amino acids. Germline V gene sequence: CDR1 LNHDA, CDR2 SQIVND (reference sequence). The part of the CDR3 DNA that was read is TGTGCCAGTAGTATCTCGCAGGCCACGTTCACAGATACC. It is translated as CASSISQATFTDT. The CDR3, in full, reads CASSISQATFTDTYTF.

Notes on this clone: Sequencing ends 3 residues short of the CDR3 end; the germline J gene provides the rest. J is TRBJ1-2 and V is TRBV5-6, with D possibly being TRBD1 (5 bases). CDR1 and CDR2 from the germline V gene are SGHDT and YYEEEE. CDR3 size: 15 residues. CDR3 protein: CASSSPDKRIRGYTF. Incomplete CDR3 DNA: TGTGCCAGCAGCTCCCCGGACAAGAGGATACGGGGC. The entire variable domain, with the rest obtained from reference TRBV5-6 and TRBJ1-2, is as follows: DAGVTQSPTHLIKTRGQQVTLRCSPKSGHDTVSWYQQALGQGPQFIFQYYEEEERQRGNFPDRFSGHQFPNYSSELNVNALLLGDSALYLCASSSPDKRIRGYTFGSGTRLTVV.

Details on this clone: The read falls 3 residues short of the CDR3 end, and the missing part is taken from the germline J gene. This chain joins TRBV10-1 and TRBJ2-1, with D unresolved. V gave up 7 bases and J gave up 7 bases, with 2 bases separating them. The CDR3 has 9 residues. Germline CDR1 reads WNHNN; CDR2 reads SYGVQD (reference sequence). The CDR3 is CASINEQFF. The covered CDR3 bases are TGCGCCAGCATAAATGAG.

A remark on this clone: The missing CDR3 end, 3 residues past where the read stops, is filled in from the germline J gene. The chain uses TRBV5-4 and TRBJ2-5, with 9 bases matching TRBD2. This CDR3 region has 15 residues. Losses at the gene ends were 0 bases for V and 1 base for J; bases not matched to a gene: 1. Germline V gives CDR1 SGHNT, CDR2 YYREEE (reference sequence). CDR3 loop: CASSLGRGGQETQYF. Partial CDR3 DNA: TGTGCCAGCAGCTTGGGGCGGGGGGGCCAAGAGACC. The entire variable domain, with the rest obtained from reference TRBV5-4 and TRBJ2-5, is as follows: ETGVTQSPTHLIKTRGQQVTLRCSSQSGHNTVSWYQQALGQGPQFIFQYYREEENGRGNFPPRFSGLQFPNYSSELNVNALELDDSALYLCASSLGRGGQETQYFGPGTRLLVL.

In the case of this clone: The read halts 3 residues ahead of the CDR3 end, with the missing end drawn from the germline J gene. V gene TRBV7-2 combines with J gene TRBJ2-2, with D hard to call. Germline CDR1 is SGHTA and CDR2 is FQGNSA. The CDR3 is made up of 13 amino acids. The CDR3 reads CASSPGRTEKLFF. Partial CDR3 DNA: TGTGCCAGCAGCCCGGGTCGTACCGAAAAG.

The CDR3 DNA, read in part, is TGTGCCAGCAGTGGCAGACAGAGCACTGAA. Its protein product is CASSGRQSTE. The complete CDR3 reads CASSGRQSTEAFF. The chain links TRBV6-1 to TRBJ1-1, with a tentative D call TRBD1 (5 bases). The sequence runs out 3 residues before the end of the CDR3; the remainder is reconstructed from the germline J gene. The germline V gene has CDR1 MNHNS and CDR2 SASEGT. This CDR3 is built from 13 residues. V was cut by 4 bases and J by 4 bases, with 10 bases left in between.

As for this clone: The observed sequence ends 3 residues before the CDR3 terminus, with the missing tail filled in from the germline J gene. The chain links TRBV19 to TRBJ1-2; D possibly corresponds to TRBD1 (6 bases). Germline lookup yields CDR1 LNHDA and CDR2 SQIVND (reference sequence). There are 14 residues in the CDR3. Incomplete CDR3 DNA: TGTGCCAGTAGACACAGGGCGGGACGCTACGAC. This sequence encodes CASRHRAGRYD. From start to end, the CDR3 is CASRHRAGRYDYTF.

The CDR3: CASSQGQRNTGELFF. CDR3 bases read: TGTGCCAGCAGCCAGGGGCAGAGGAACACCGGGGAG. The chain couples TRBV4-2 to TRBJ2-2; TRBD1 might be the D (5 bases). The read gets to within 3 residues of the CDR3 end, and the germline J gene fills in the rest. The CDR3 contains 15 residues. V lost 3 bases and J 1 base, leaving 9 bases between the germline ends. Germline values: CDR1 LGHNA, CDR2 YNFKEQ.

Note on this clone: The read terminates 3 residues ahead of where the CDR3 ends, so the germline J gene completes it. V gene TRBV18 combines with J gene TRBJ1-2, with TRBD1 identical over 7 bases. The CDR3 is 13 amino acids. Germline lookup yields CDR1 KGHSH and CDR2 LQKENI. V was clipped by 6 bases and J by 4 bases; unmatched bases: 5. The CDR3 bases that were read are TGTGCCAGCTCGACGGGACAGAGCTATGGC. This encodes CASSTGQSYG. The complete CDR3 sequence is CASSTGQSYGYTF.

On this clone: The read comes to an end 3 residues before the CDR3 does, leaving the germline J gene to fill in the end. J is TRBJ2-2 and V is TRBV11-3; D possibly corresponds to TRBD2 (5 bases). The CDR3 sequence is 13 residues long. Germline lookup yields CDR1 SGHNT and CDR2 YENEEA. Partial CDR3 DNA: TGTGCCGGCCGAAGTCGGGGTGGTGAAAAG. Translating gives CAGRSRGGEK. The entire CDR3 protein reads CAGRSRGGEKLFF.

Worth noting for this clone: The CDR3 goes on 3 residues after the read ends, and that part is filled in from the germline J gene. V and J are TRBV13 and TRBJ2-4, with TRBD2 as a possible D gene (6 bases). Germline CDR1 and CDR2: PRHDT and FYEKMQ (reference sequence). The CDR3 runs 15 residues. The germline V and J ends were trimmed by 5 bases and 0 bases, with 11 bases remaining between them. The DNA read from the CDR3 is TGTGCCAGCAGCGAACGGGGGTTAGCCAAAAACATT. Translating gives CASSERGLAKNI. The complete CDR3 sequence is CASSERGLAKNIQYF.

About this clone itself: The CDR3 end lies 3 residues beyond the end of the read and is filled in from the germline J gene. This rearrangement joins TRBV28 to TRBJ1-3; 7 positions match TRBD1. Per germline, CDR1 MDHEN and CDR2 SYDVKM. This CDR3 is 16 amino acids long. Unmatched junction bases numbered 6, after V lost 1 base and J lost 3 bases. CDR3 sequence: CASSLSGGGYGNTIYF. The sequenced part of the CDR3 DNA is TGTGCCAGCAGTTTATCGGGAGGGGGCTATGGAAACACC.

This chain's CDR3 is CASSYSGGVRITEAFF. The CDR3 DNA, read in part, is TGTGCCAGCAGTTACTCTGGGGGGGTAAGGATCACTGAA. J is TRBJ1-1 and V is TRBV6-2 or TRBV6-3; D is perhaps TRBD1 (5 bases). The missing CDR3 end, 3 residues past where the read stops, is filled in from the germline J gene. In germline, CDR1 is MNHEY, CDR2 SVGEGT. V lost 0 bases and J lost 4, with 15 bases in between. This CDR3 has 16 amino acids.

The CDR3 protein is CASSVRGQVSYEQYF. Partial CDR3 DNA: TGTGCCAGCAGTGTAAGGGGGCAGGTCTCCTACGAG. V gene TRBV2 combines with J gene TRBJ2-7, with 7 bases fitting TRBD1. Read sequence stops 3 residues before the CDR3 end, and the germline J gene provides the missing end. V was pared by 4 bases and J by 0 bases, with 6 bases of the junction left unmatched. Germline-derived CDR1 and CDR2 are SNHLY and FYNNEI. CDR3 length: 15 residues. Together with reference TRBV2 and TRBJ2-7, the CDR3 gives the full variable domain: EPEVTQTPSHQVTQMGQEVILRCVPISNHLYFYWYRQILGQKVEFLVSFYNNEISEKSEIFDDQFSVERPDGSNFTLKIRSTKLEDSAMYFCASSVRGQVSYEQYFGPGTRLTVT.

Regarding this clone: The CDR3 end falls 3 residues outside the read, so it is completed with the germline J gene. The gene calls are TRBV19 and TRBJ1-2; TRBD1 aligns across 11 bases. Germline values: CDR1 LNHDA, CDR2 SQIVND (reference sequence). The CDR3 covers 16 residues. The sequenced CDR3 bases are TGTGCCAGTAGTTTTGAGGGACAGGGGGACTACAATGAC. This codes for CASSFEGQGDYND. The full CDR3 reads CASSFEGQGDYNDYTF. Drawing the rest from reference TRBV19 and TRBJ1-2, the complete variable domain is DGGITQSPKYLFRKEGQNVTLSCEQNLNHDAMYWYRQDPGQGLRLIYYSQIVNDFQKGDIAEGYSVSREKKESFPLTVTSAQKNPTAFYLCASSFEGQGDYNDYTFGSGTRLTVV.

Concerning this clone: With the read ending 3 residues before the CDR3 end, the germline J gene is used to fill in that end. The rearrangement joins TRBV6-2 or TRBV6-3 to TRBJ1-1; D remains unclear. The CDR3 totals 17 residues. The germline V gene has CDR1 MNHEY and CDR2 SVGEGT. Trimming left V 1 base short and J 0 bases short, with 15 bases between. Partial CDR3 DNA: TGTGCCAGCAGTTACTACCACGAGGGCTCCATGAACACTGAA. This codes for CASSYYHEGSMNTE. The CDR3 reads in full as CASSYYHEGSMNTEAFF.

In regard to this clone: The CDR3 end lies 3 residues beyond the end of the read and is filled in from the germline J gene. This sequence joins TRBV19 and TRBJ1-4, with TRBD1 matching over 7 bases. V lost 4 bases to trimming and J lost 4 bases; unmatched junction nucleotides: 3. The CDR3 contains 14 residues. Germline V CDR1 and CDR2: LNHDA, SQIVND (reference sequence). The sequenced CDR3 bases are TGTGCCAGTAGTACGGACAGGATTAATGAAAAA. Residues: CASSTDRINEK. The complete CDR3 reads CASSTDRINEKLFF.

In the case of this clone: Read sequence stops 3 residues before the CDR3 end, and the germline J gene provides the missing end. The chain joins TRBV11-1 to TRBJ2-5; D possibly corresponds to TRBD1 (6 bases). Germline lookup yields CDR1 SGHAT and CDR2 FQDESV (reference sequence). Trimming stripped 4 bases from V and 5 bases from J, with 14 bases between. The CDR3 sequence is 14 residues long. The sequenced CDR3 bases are TGTGCCAGCAGCTCCCGGGACAATGACGAGACC. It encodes CASSSRDNDET. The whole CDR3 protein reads CASSSRDNDETQYF.